This TCR beta chain was recovered during a study of blood T cell repertoires in COVID-19. Study summary: Samples of COVID-19 (acute and convalescent) were obtained from the United States, Italy and Spain. Sources were T cells, B-cell-depleted T cells, or PBMCs; the material itself was cDNA or gDNA.

This CDR3 region has 17 residues. Per the authors' pipeline: Amplifying reference gene primers gave estimates of nucleated cell counts. Measured with immunoSEQ multiplex PCR; TCRdb has only the in-frame clones, and not every one. Clonal size and the V and J genes are those of that table, whereas D and trimming came from the DNA. The sample consists of 110,000 or so clones, 83% of them appearing once. Specimen: peripheral blood. The rearrangement joins TRBV21-1 to TRBJ1-6; TRBD1, as called in the table, went unchecked against the DNA. TRBV21-1 is assigned pseudogene status. The receptor was derived from a woman in her fifties or sixties with acute or convalescent COVID-19. For the CDR3, the DNA is TGTGCCAGCAGCAAACATCACGACAGGGGGCAAGGTTCACCCCTCCACTTT. Translation: CASSKHHDRGQGSPLHF.